Shown below are 18 T cell receptor beta chains from a single sample sequenced in a study of blood T cells in healthy people across ages (dated by TCRdb to between 2015 and 2017). Library prep was done by 5' RACE. These reads were obtained on an Illumina HiSeq 2500. A second PCR of about 7 to 12 cycles was performed with a sample-barcoded 5' primer and a J-beta primer mix. TCRdb's own reprocessing of the public reads used fastp at Q25 and MiXCR and kept productive beta chains. Each record represents a unique CDR3 protein, reported with the most common genes and DNA among its rows. The sample profile shows approximately 810,000 distinct CDR3 sequences; 29% of them were found once. The top ten clonotypes cover roughly 17% of the sample. The source material was blood. The receptor source for this set is a woman older than 75 in good health.

A word on this clonotype: A read error may be the cause here, since a much bigger clone is one base away. The rearrangement uses TRBV5-1 and TRBJ1-2, with 7 bases fitting TRBD1. CDR3 length: 18 amino acids. CDR1 and CDR2 (germline): SGHRS, YFSETQ. Trimming cost V 4 bases and J 2 bases; bases outside gene matches: 17. Here the CDR3 reads CASSPRTAGQPTNYGYTF. The CDR3 DNA reads TGCGCCAGCAGCCCGCGAACAGCGGGACAGCCCACAAACTATGGCTACACCTTC.

Concerning this clonotype: It may be a read error: a sequence one base away is much more abundant. This chain joins TRBV6-4 and TRBJ2-3, with 7 positions matching TRBD2. The V gene's germline CDR1 is MRHNA and CDR2 SNTAGT. This CDR3 comprises 13 residues. The CDR3 loop reads CASSAREADMQYF. CDR3 nucleotide sequence: TGTGCCAGCAGTGCTCGGGAGGCAGATATGCAGTATTTT.

This clonotype was seen at least ten times. The V and J genes are TRBV7-2 and TRBJ1-1; tentative D call: TRBD1 (5 bases). V was clipped by 1 base and J by 6 bases, with 12 bases between them. The CDR3 contains 14 residues. Looked up from germline, CDR1 is SGHTA and CDR2 is FQGNSA. CDR3 DNA sequence: TGTGCCAGCAGCTTAGATCAGGGAGGGGCTGAAGCTTTCTTT. Protein: CASSLDQGGAEAFF.

J is TRBJ2-7 and V is TRBV27, with 11 bases that match TRBD1. V dropped 5 bases and J dropped 8; count of bases not matched to a gene: 8. The CDR3 consists of 14 residues. Germline loops: CDR1 MNHEY, CDR2 SMNVEV (reference sequence). The DNA of the CDR3 is TGTGCCAGCAGTCCTGGGACAGGGGGTGTCAAGCAGTACTTC. Residues: CASSPGTGGVKQYF.

This clonotype was recorded at least ten times. The chain is built from TRBV28 and TRBJ2-7, with 10 bases identical to TRBD1. CDR3 length: 15 amino acids. CDR1 and CDR2 (germline): MDHEN, SYDVKM. Losses at the gene ends were 7 bases for V and 2 bases for J; bases not matched to a gene: 8. The CDR3 sequence: CASMGGQGNPYEQYF. DNA of the CDR3: TGTGCCAGCATGGGGGGACAGGGGAATCCCTACGAGCAGTACTTC.

On this clonotype itself: A much larger clone differs from this one at a single base, so this may be a read error. This chain links TRBV12-3 or TRBV12-4 with TRBJ2-3; tentative D call: TRBD1 (6 bases). This CDR3 contains 14 residues. V lost 6 bases and J 6 bases, leaving 16 bases between the germline ends. CDR3 DNA: TGTGCCAGCAGGGACAGCCCCGTGGGCGATACGCAGTATTTT. Translation gives CASRDSPVGDTQYF.

The rearrangement uses TRBV7-2 and TRBJ1-3; D is unresolved. Germline CDR1 and CDR2: SGHTA and FQGNSA. Trimming cost V 0 bases and J 0 bases, with 3 bases left between them. The CDR3 totals 14 residues. CDR3 sequence reads: CASSLANSGNTIYF. In DNA, the CDR3 is TGTGCCAGCAGCTTAGCAAACTCTGGAAACACCATATATTTT.

This rearrangement joins TRBV5-1 to TRBJ2-5, with TRBD1 as a possible D gene (6 bases). Germline assignment: CDR1 SGHRS and CDR2 YFSETQ. Trimming took 4 bases from V and 0 from J, leaving 13 bases between them. This CDR3 is 15 amino acids long. The chain's CDR3 is CASSRGAGDQETQYF. In DNA form, the CDR3 reads TGCGCCAGCAGCCGCGGTGCAGGGGACCAAGAGACCCAGTACTTC.

The rearrangement joins TRBV7-9 to TRBJ1-5; D remains unclear. V was shortened by 5 bases and J by 4 bases, with 12 bases between the two germline ends. CDR3 length: 14 residues. Per germline, CDR1 SEHNR and CDR2 FQNEAQ (reference sequence). CDR3: CASSPTEWNQPQHF. The CDR3 DNA reads TGTGCCAGCAGCCCGACTGAGTGGAATCAGCCCCAGCATTTT.

V is TRBV6-6 and J is TRBJ1-1; D call uncertain. Trimming removed 0 bases from V and 3 bases from J, with 8 bases in between. The CDR3 loop spans 14 amino acids. CDR1 and CDR2 (germline): MNHNY, SVGAGI (reference sequence). The DNA of the CDR3 is TGTGCCAGCAGTTACTCGACGGCAGACACTGAAGCTTTCTTT. It specifies CASSYSTADTEAFF.

Comment on this clonotype: A much larger clone lies a single base off, so this may be a read error. The chain carries TRBV29-1 and TRBJ2-7; D unclear. The CDR3 spans 12 residues. The germline V gene encodes CDR1 SQVTM and CDR2 ANQGSEA. V dropped 7 bases and J dropped 1 base, with 11 bases sitting between them. The CDR3 DNA is TGCAGCGCCACCTCAGCATCCTACGAGCAGTACTTC. Protein product: CSATSASYEQYF.

The chain carries TRBV24-1 and TRBJ2-1; 8 positions match TRBD2. This CDR3 region has 16 residues. J gave up 6 bases and V 2 bases, and 8 bases lay outside the gene matches. Germline V gives CDR1 KGHDR, CDR2 SFDVKD. The CDR3 sequence is CATSDWVAGTFNEQFF. DNA of the CDR3: TGTGCCACCAGTGATTGGGTAGCGGGGACCTTCAATGAGCAGTTCTTC.

The sample holds many counts of this clonotype. This chain uses TRBV7-8 with TRBJ2-1, with D perhaps being TRBD1 or TRBD2 (5 bases each). Germline V gene lookup returns CDR1 SGHVS and CDR2 FQNEAQ. The ends were cut back, 5 bases at V and 4 bases at J, with 18 bases in the middle. The CDR3 contains 16 residues. DNA of the CDR3: TGTGCCAGCAGCCGAGGGGAACAATACAATTACAATGAGCAGTTCTTC. This translates into CASSRGEQYNYNEQFF.

The CDR3, as DNA: TGTGCCAGCAGTCGGGACAGGGAAGGCACTGAAGCTTTCTTT. Protein product: CASSRDREGTEAFF. V usage is TRBV7-9 and J usage is TRBJ1-1; 9 bases map to TRBD1. The CDR3 has 14 residues. V dropped 6 bases and J dropped 4; count of bases not matched to a gene: 6. Germline V gene lookup returns CDR1 SEHNR and CDR2 FQNEAQ (reference sequence).

The DNA of the CDR3 is TGTGCCAGCAGGGGGCTTCCTCGGTGGGGAGAAACAGATACGCAGTATTTT. Translated: CASRGLPRWGETDTQYF. The V and J genes are TRBV2 and TRBJ2-3; D possibly uses TRBD1 or TRBD2 (5 bases each). The V end lost 6 bases, the J end lost 3 bases, and 22 bases lay between the germline ends. Germline V gene data show CDR1 as SNHLY and CDR2 as FYNNEI. The CDR3 covers 17 residues.

The J gene is TRBJ2-2, the V gene TRBV9; D is ambiguous. Trimming cost V 2 bases and J 1 base, with 6 bases left between them. This CDR3 region has 14 residues. Germline lookup yields CDR1 SGDLS and CDR2 YYNGEE. CDR3 in DNA: TGTGCCAGCAGCGTCCTAGGGAACACCGGGGAGCTGTTTTTT. Protein: CASSVLGNTGELFF.

The sample holds a few counts of this clonotype. The chain combines TRBV7-9 with TRBJ1-2, with D perhaps matching TRBD1 (6 bases). Germline lookup yields CDR1 SEHNR and CDR2 FQNEAQ (reference sequence). This CDR3 has 13 amino acids. V lost 8 bases and J lost 0, with 10 bases in between. CDR3 amino acids: CASGGGPNYGYTF. The CDR3 DNA sequence: TGTGCCAGCGGTGGGGGGCCTAACTATGGCTACACCTTC.

The chain has TRBV25-1 and TRBJ1-4; TRBD1 matches at 9 bases. The trim removed 5 bases at V and 4 bases at J, leaving 5 bases unmatched. This CDR3 has 15 residues. Germline V CDR1 and CDR2: MGHDK, SYGVNS. CDR3 loop: CASSPDRGYNEKLFF. The CDR3 DNA sequence: TGTGCCAGCAGTCCCGACAGGGGGTATAATGAAAAACTGTTTTTT.